This T cell receptor beta chain was documented in a study of cytomegalovirus exposure and HLA in healthy donors. Overall study: A prior study identified 110 million or so unique TCR beta sequences from about 180 million T cells. Study-level findings and limits: About 90% or about 30% of the time was how often most TCR beta V segments were productive, according to an earlier analysis.

Healthy bone marrow donors made up the donors. About this clone: Its specificity is not known.

Primers: 60 Vbeta forward and 13 Jbeta reverse. Only in-frame clones appear in the TCRdb table, and some are missing; sequencing was by immunoSEQ multiplex PCR. The profile shows some 87,000 clones, roughly 80% of them singletons. This receptor was identified in a woman between 40 and 55 years old in good health and CMV-seropositive. Sample: PBMCs.

The CDR3 protein is CAWIRGSGNTIYF. The CDR3, as DNA: TGTGCCTGGATACGCGGCTCTGGAAACACCATATATTTT. V gene TRBV30 combines with J gene TRBJ1-3; D not certain. V was trimmed by 4 bases and J by 0 bases, leaving 7 bases between them. Per the germline V gene, CDR1 is GTSNPN and CDR2 is SVGIG (reference sequence). The CDR3 consists of 13 residues.